One and the same sample provided the 9 T cell receptor beta chains below, sequenced in a study of blood T cell repertoires in COVID-19. The data were produced by immunoSEQ multiplex PCR, yet TCRdb's version contains in-frame clones alone and is incomplete. The table records about 140,000 clones, around 90% of them present only once. Sequencing input: peripheral blood. The receptors were gathered from a human donor with COVID-19, enrolled during active disease. The donor label of this sample is uncertain.

The genes are TRBV7-6 and TRBJ2-7; TRBD2 might be the D (5 bases). V was shortened by 4 bases and J by 5 bases, with 21 bases between the two germline ends. Germline CDR1 reads SGHVS; CDR2 reads FNYEAQ. The CDR3 sequence is 16 residues long. The CDR3 DNA sequence: TGTGCCAGCAGCTCAGAGGGATTCGGAAGGCCCCACGAGCAGTACTTC. It is translated as CASSSEGFGRPHEQYF.

This clone appeared a single time. The CDR3 sequence is CASSEGTSGRRGRETQYF. The CDR3 DNA sequence: TGTGCCAGCAGCGAGGGGACTAGCGGGAGGCGGGGGAGGGAGACCCAGTACTTC. The chain joins TRBV9 to TRBJ2-5, with TRBD2 matching over 15 bases. CDR1 and CDR2 (germline): SGDLS, YYNGEE. The CDR3 consists of 18 residues. Trimming cost V 3 bases and J 5 bases; bases outside gene matches: 11.

This clone was seen just once. The genes are TRBV18 and TRBJ1-1; D unclear. The CDR3 loop spans 14 amino acids. The germline CDR1 and CDR2 sequences are KGHSH and LQKENI. Between the trimmed V and J ends, which lost 1 base and 8 bases, there was a span of 14 bases. The CDR3 protein is CASSPQNAREEAFF. Here the CDR3 DNA reads TGTGCCAGCTCACCACAGAACGCTCGGGAAGAAGCTTTCTTT.

The V gene is TRBV7-9, the J gene TRBJ2-5; 7 positions match TRBD1. The CDR3 consists of 15 residues. CDR1 and CDR2 from the germline V gene are SEHNR and FQNEAQ (reference sequence). J was trimmed by 1 base and V by 5 bases; bases with no gene match: 7. The DNA for the CDR3 is TGTGCCAGCAGCCGGGGCAGGGACAGCCAAGAGACCCAGTACTTC. Its translation: CASSRGRDSQETQYF. The entire variable domain, with the rest obtained from reference TRBV7-9 and TRBJ2-5, is as follows: DTGVSQNPRHKITKRGQNVTFRCDPISEHNRLYWYRQTLGQGPEFLTYFQNEAQLEKSRLLSDRFSAERPKGSFSTLEIQRTEQGDSAMYLCASSRGRDSQETQYFGPGTRLLVL.

This chain uses TRBV19 with TRBJ1-1, with a possible D match to TRBD1 (6 bases). This CDR3 has 14 residues. V lost 7 bases and J lost 1, with 13 bases in between. In germline, CDR1 is LNHDA, CDR2 SQIVND (reference sequence). In DNA form, the CDR3 reads TGTGCCAGTAAAACAGGGTTCGGGAACACTGAAGCTTTCTTT. It specifies CASKTGFGNTEAFF.

This chain connects TRBV6-5 to TRBJ1-1; D is ambiguous. Germline V gene data show CDR1 as MNHEY and CDR2 as SVGAGI. Deletions cut 10 bases from V and 5 bases from J, with 17 bases between. The CDR3 is made up of 13 amino acids. The CDR3 sequence: CATLDKVRTEAFF. CDR3 nucleotides: TGTGCCACCCTTGACAAGGTGCGTACTGAAGCTTTCTTT.

This clone came up a few times. This rearrangement joins TRBV2 to TRBJ1-1; weak D call: TRBD1 (6 bases). CDR1 and CDR2 from the germline V gene are SNHLY and FYNNEI. The CDR3 has 14 amino acids. Trimming stripped 7 bases from V and 4 bases from J, with 16 bases between. CDR3 nucleotides: TGTGCCAGCAACAAGGGGGGGTGGAGCACTGAAGCTTTCTTT. This gives the protein CASNKGGWSTEAFF.

V gene TRBV5-1 combines with J gene TRBJ2-7; 7 positions agree with TRBD1. J lost 2 bases, V lost 5 bases, and 10 bases had no gene match. This CDR3 has 15 residues. Germline V CDR1 and CDR2: SGHRS, YFSETQ. This CDR3 is CASRDGTDYTYEQYF. CDR3 nucleotide sequence: TGCGCCAGCAGGGACGGGACAGACTACACCTACGAGCAGTACTTC.

This clone was counted once. The rearrangement links TRBV30 to TRBJ2-3, with 7 bases that match TRBD1. V lost 7 bases to trimming and J lost 6 bases; unmatched junction nucleotides: 16. This CDR3 has 15 amino acids. The germline gives CDR1 GTSNPN, CDR2 SVGIG (reference sequence). The DNA of the CDR3 is TGTGCCTTAAATCGCGACAGGGCCCAGGGGGATACGCAGTATTTT. Amino acids: CALNRDRAQGDTQYF.